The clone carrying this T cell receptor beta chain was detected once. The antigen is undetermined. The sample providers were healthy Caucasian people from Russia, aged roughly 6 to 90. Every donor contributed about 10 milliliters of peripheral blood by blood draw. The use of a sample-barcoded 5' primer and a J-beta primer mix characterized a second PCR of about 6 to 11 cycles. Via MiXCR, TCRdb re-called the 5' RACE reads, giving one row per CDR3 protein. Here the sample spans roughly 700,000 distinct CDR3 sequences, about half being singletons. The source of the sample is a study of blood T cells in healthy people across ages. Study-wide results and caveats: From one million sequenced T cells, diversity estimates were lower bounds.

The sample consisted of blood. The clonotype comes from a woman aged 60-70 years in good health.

CDR3: CSAARGRGETQYF. In nucleotides, the CDR3 is TGCAGTGCCGCCAGGGGGCGCGGAGAGACCCAGTACTTC. V is TRBV20-1 and J is TRBJ2-7, with 8 bases aligning to TRBD1. The DNA end is a closer match to TRBJ2-5, so the J assignment may be wrong. The CDR3 is made up of 13 amino acids. Germline CDR1 DFQATT, CDR2 SNEGSKA (reference sequence).